The 17 T cell receptor beta chains below all came from one sample that was sequenced in a study of response to subunit inactivated influenza vaccine. TCRdb recomputed calls from the RT-PCR reads with MiXCR, one row per CDR3 protein. This sample has under 800,000 distinct CDR3 sequences, with around 13% found just once. The sequencing here drew on PBMCs from blood, taken 14 days before vaccination. The receptors were sampled from a man aged 45-65 years who received an inactivated influenza vaccine.

This clonotype was picked up a small number of times. The chain links TRBV24-1 to TRBJ2-2; TRBD1 matches 10 bases. Germline lookup yields CDR1 KGHDR and CDR2 SFDVKD. The V gene end was trimmed by 3 bases and the J gene end by 3 bases; junction bases not matched to a gene: 12. CDR3 length equals 19 residues. The CDR3 sequence: CATSDETRTGTGDTGELFF. DNA of the CDR3: TGTGCCACCAGTGATGAGACAAGGACCGGGACAGGGGACACCGGGGAGCTGTTTTTT.

The chain uses TRBV2 and TRBJ2-5; TRBD1 matches 7 bases. In germline, CDR1 is SNHLY, CDR2 FYNNEI. This CDR3 is built from 15 residues. Trimming removed 3 bases from V and 4 bases from J; junction bases left unmatched: 8. The CDR3 DNA reads TGTGCCAGCAGTGACGAGGGGGCGAATGTAGAGACCCAGTACTTC. It yields the protein CASSDEGANVETQYF.

This clonotype was recorded at least ten times. V and J are TRBV20-1 and TRBJ2-1; 13 bases are a match to TRBD2. Germline CDR1 is DFQATT and CDR2 is SNEGSKA (reference sequence). V lost 6 bases and J lost 8; bases outside the gene matches: 4. The CDR3 runs to 13 residues. CDR3 DNA: TGCAGTGCCAGGACTAGCGGGAGTTATGAGCAGTTCTTC. As protein: CSARTSGSYEQFF.

The CDR3 DNA sequence: TGCAGTGCCACCCCTAGCGGGTCCCCACGTGAGCAGTTCTTC. Its protein product is CSATPSGSPREQFF. This chain links TRBV20-1 with TRBJ2-1, with 8 bases identical to TRBD2. CDR1 is DFQATT and CDR2 is SNEGSKA in the germline V gene (reference sequence). Unmatched junction bases numbered 13, after V lost 6 bases and J lost 9 bases. The CDR3 runs to 14 residues.

The chain carries TRBV12-3 or TRBV12-4 and TRBJ2-6, with D tentatively TRBD1 (5 bases). The V and J ends lost 11 bases and 0 bases respectively, with 23 bases between them. This CDR3 contains 18 residues. CDR3 residues: CALSLGVGDLSGANVLTF. CDR3 nucleotides: TGTGCCCTCAGTTTAGGGGTTGGGGATCTCTCTGGGGCCAACGTCCTGACTTTC.

This clonotype was detected only a few times. The gene calls are TRBV7-2 and TRBJ2-3; the D gene is possibly TRBD1 (6 bases). Trimming cost V 5 bases and J 0 bases, with 12 bases left between them. Per the germline V gene, CDR1 is SGHTA and CDR2 is FQGNSA. The CDR3 contains 15 residues. CDR3 region: CASSRNRVSTDTQYF. The CDR3, as DNA: TGTGCCAGCAGCCGAAACAGGGTCAGCACAGATACGCAGTATTTT.

In this sample, this clonotype turned up many times. This chain uses TRBV29-1 with TRBJ1-1; the D gene is possibly TRBD1 (5 bases). The germline CDR1 and CDR2 sequences are SQVTM and ANQGSEA. This CDR3 has 12 residues. The V end lost 6 bases, the J end lost 2 bases, and 10 bases lay between the germline ends. CDR3 coding DNA: TGCAGCGTAGGGACTATTAACACTGAAGCTTTCTTT. This translates into CSVGTINTEAFF. Combining the CDR3 with reference TRBV29-1 and TRBJ1-1 gives the whole variable domain SAVISQKPSRDICQRGTSLTIQCQVDSQVTMMFWYRQQPGQSLTLIATANQGSEATYESGFVIDKFPISRPNLTFSTLTVSNMSPEDSSIYLCSVGTINTEAFFGQGTRLTVV.

The rearrangement links TRBV20-1 to TRBJ2-3; 7 bases are shared with TRBD2. The CDR3 totals 13 residues. Germline-derived CDR1 and CDR2 are DFQATT and SNEGSKA (reference sequence). The CDR3 here is CRGYSGSTDTQYF. The CDR3 coding sequence is TGCAGGGGGTATAGCGGGAGCACAGATACGCAGTATTTT.

This clonotype was counted a few times. The V gene is TRBV2, the J gene TRBJ2-5; 8 bases are a match to TRBD2. Germline V gives CDR1 SNHLY, CDR2 FYNNEI. The CDR3 length is 15 residues. V shed 0 bases, J shed 5 bases, and the junction held 5 bases outside the gene matches. The CDR3 nucleotides read TGTGCCAGCAGTGAAGCGGGGACTAGTTGGGAGACCCAGTACTTC. Amino acid sequence: CASSEAGTSWETQYF.

This clonotype was recorded many times. The V and J genes are TRBV24-1 and TRBJ2-5; D is perhaps TRBD1 (6 bases). The V and J ends lost 4 bases and 5 bases respectively, with 10 bases between them. This CDR3 spans 13 amino acids. From germline, CDR1 is KGHDR and CDR2 SFDVKD. The CDR3 reads CATSDRGYETQYF. The CDR3 DNA is TGTGCCACCAGTGACAGGGGATACGAGACCCAGTACTTC.

This clonotype came up many times. CDR3 DNA sequence: TGTGCCAGCAGCTTGTCGGATACCTACGAGCAGTACTTC. This codes for CASSLSDTYEQYF. The rearrangement uses TRBV5-5 and TRBJ2-7; no clear D gene. This CDR3 contains 13 residues. Trimming shortened V by 1 base and J by 2 bases, and 7 bases separated the two germline ends. Germline V lookup: CDR1 SGHKS, CDR2 YYEKEE (reference sequence).

This clonotype was counted only a few times. The J gene is TRBJ1-5, the V gene TRBV20-1, with no clear D. The CDR3 is made up of 14 amino acids. V lost 0 bases and J 4 bases, leaving 10 bases between the germline ends. Germline CDR1 and CDR2: DFQATT and SNEGSKA (reference sequence). Here the CDR3 reads CSAREGIKNQPQHF. The DNA for the CDR3 is TGCAGTGCTAGAGAAGGAATCAAAAATCAGCCCCAGCATTTT.

The rearrangement uses TRBV4-1 and TRBJ2-1, with D possibly matching TRBD2 (6 bases). CDR3 length: 17 amino acids. Trimming pared 0 bases from V and 2 bases from J, leaving 14 bases between. Germline V lookup: CDR1 MGHRA, CDR2 YSYEKL. The CDR3 here is CASSQDLGRGPYNEQFF. As DNA, the CDR3 is TGCGCCAGCAGCCAAGATCTAGGGCGGGGTCCCTACAATGAGCAGTTCTTC.

The chain employs TRBV7-2 and TRBJ2-3; D possibly corresponds to TRBD2 (5 bases). CDR1 SGHTA and CDR2 FQGNSA come from the germline V gene. The CDR3 contains 17 residues. The ends were cut back, 1 base at V and 4 bases at J, with 18 bases in the middle. The CDR3 sequence: CASSLGPSRRFADTQYF. CDR3 nucleotide sequence: TGTGCCAGCAGCTTAGGTCCTAGCAGGAGGTTCGCAGATACGCAGTATTTT.

The chain links TRBV5-1 to TRBJ1-1; TRBD1 aligns across 9 bases. After removal of 3 bases from V and 6 bases from J, the junction contained 9 bases not matched to a gene. Germline V gene data show CDR1 as SGHRS and CDR2 as YFSETQ. The CDR3 is 15 residues long. Written as DNA, the CDR3 is TGCGCCAGCAGCTGGACCGGGACAGGGCTTTCTGAAGCTTTCTTT. It codes for CASSWTGTGLSEAFF.

The V and J genes are TRBV6-5 and TRBJ2-7; 7 positions match TRBD2. This CDR3 contains 14 residues. CDR1 MNHEY and CDR2 SVGAGI come from the germline V gene. The V and J ends lost 6 bases and 2 bases, in that order; junction bases with no gene match: 7. In DNA, the CDR3 is TGTGCCAGCAGCCTTACTAGCGAGGCCTACGAGCAGTACTTC. Amino acids: CASSLTSEAYEQYF.

The chain recombines TRBV12-3 or TRBV12-4 with TRBJ1-1, with D perhaps matching TRBD1 (6 bases). This CDR3 has 15 amino acids. The V end lost 6 bases, the J end lost 1 base, and 15 bases lay between the germline ends. CDR3 coding DNA: TGTGCCAGCAGACATTACAGGGTAACGAACACTGAAGCTTTCTTT. Amino acids: CASRHYRVTNTEAFF.